This entry lists 15 T cell receptor beta chains sequenced from one sample in a study of blood T cell repertoires in COVID-19. Clones were sequenced by immunoSEQ multiplex PCR, and TCRdb holds only the in-frame ones, with some missing. This sample has about 300,000 clones; approximately 88% occur once, and the top ten carry 5% to 7.5%. The source material was peripheral blood. Source of these receptors: a man aged 18 to 30 who had recovered from COVID-19.

The V gene is TRBV30, the J gene TRBJ2-3; 9 nucleotides align to TRBD2. Germline CDR1 and CDR2: GTSNPN and SVGIG (reference sequence). V shed 0 bases, J shed 4 bases, and the junction held 5 bases outside the gene matches. The CDR3 spans 15 residues. CDR3 coding DNA: TGTGCCTGGAGTGTTAGCGGGAGTTTTGCAGATACGCAGTATTTT. This codes for CAWSVSGSFADTQYF.

The chain uses TRBV19 and TRBJ2-1; possibly TRBD1 for D (5 bases). Trimming pared 5 bases from V and 9 bases from J, leaving 14 bases between. The germline V gene encodes CDR1 LNHDA and CDR2 SQIVND (reference sequence). The length of the CDR3 is 13 residues. The CDR3 region is CASSWQGLGEQFF. For the CDR3, the DNA is TGTGCCAGTAGTTGGCAGGGATTAGGTGAGCAGTTCTTC. Full variable domain (missing parts from reference TRBV19 and TRBJ2-1): DGGITQSPKYLFRKEGQNVTLSCEQNLNHDAMYWYRQDPGQGLRLIYYSQIVNDFQKGDIAEGYSVSREKKESFPLTVTSAQKNPTAFYLCASSWQGLGEQFFGPGTRLTVL.

Of note for this clone: At the DNA level, this CDR3 is encoded by other sequences in the same sample as well. The V and J genes are TRBV10-3 and TRBJ1-6; TRBD1 aligns across 9 bases. The junction had 6 bases not matched to a gene; V was cut back by 10 bases and J by 5 bases. CDR1 and CDR2 from the germline V gene are ENHRY and SYGVKD. The CDR3 sequence is 14 residues long. CDR3 region: CATGTGIDNSPLHF. CDR3 nucleotide sequence: TGTGCCACCGGGACAGGGATAGATAATTCACCCCTCCACTTT.

This clone was picked up a small number of times. Other DNA sequences in this specimen translate into the identical CDR3. V and J are TRBV18 and TRBJ1-5, with D unresolved. There are 13 residues in the CDR3. In germline, CDR1 is KGHSH, CDR2 LQKENI. Trimming stripped 1 base from V and 7 bases from J, with 8 bases between. As DNA, the CDR3 is TGTGCCAGCTCACCACTTCCGGGGCAGCCCCAGCATTTT. This codes for CASSPLPGQPQHF.

The V and J genes are TRBV2 and TRBJ2-1, with 9 bases matching TRBD1. Trimming removed 7 bases from V and 2 bases from J; junction bases left unmatched: 9. CDR1 is SNHLY, CDR2 FYNNEI, per germline. The CDR3 covers 16 residues. CDR3 nucleotide sequence: TGTGCCAGCACCCTCGAAGGGACAGGGCCCTACAATGAGCAGTTCTTC. This translates into CASTLEGTGPYNEQFF.

V is TRBV5-1 and J is TRBJ2-7; D remains unclear. V lost 0 bases to trimming and J lost 1 base, with 11 bases between them. Germline V gives CDR1 SGHRS, CDR2 YFSETQ. The CDR3 runs to 15 residues. The CDR3 DNA follows: TGCGCCAGCAGCTTGGACGGGTTTCCATCCTACGAGCAGTACTTC. This sequence encodes CASSLDGFPSYEQYF.

This clone was counted once. The V call is TRBV12-3 or TRBV12-4, the J call TRBJ2-5; D ambiguous. V was clipped by 6 bases and J by 5 bases, with 7 bases between them. The CDR3 covers 11 residues. The CDR3 protein is CASSPSETQYF. The CDR3 DNA reads TGTGCCAGCAGCCCGTCCGAGACCCAGTACTTC.

This chain connects TRBV24-1 to TRBJ2-7; 7 bases align to TRBD1. Looked up from germline, CDR1 is KGHDR and CDR2 is SFDVKD. V shed 0 bases, J shed 5 bases, and the junction held 12 bases outside the gene matches. The CDR3 runs 17 residues. The DNA of the CDR3 is TGTGCCACCAGTGATTTGCGGGGACAGTTTTACATCGACGAGCAGTACTTC. It translates to CATSDLRGQFYIDEQYF.

The chain employs TRBV2 and TRBJ2-7; D perhaps matches TRBD1 (6 bases). Trimming removed 5 bases at V and 0 bases at J, with 11 bases between. This CDR3 is built from 14 residues. The germline V gene encodes CDR1 SNHLY and CDR2 FYNNEI. CDR3 in amino acids: CASSPNRVSYEQYF. CDR3 in DNA: TGTGCCAGCAGTCCAAACAGGGTCTCCTACGAGCAGTACTTC.

This chain joins TRBV6-5 and TRBJ1-2; no clear D. This CDR3 is 14 amino acids long. The V end lost 6 bases, the J end lost 6 bases, and 17 bases lay between the germline ends. Germline V gene lookup returns CDR1 MNHEY and CDR2 SVGAGI. This chain's CDR3 is CASSPQDPLDGYTF. Written as DNA, the CDR3 is TGTGCCAGCAGCCCCCAGGATCCCTTGGATGGCTACACCTTC.

This rearrangement joins TRBV10-1 to TRBJ2-3; D possibly corresponds to TRBD2 (5 bases). V was clipped by 4 bases and J by 3 bases, with 11 bases between them. Germline CDR1 and CDR2: WNHNN and SYGVQD (reference sequence). This CDR3 is built from 14 residues. The DNA of the CDR3 is TGCGCCAGCAGTGGAAGCGGAACGACAGATACGCAGTATTTT. Protein product: CASSGSGTTDTQYF.

V usage is TRBV19 and J usage is TRBJ1-1; D may be TRBD1 (6 bases). CDR3 length: 17 residues. Trimming took 3 bases from V and 0 from J, leaving 17 bases between them. Germline V lookup: CDR1 LNHDA, CDR2 SQIVND (reference sequence). CDR3 sequence (DNA): TGTGCCAGTAGTATCACCCAGGGGCTTTTTATGAACACTGAAGCTTTCTTT. This translates into CASSITQGLFMNTEAFF.

The chain has TRBV3-1 (or the pseudogene TRBV3-2) and TRBJ2-3, with D hard to call. Germline V CDR1 and CDR2: LGHDT, YNNKEL (reference sequence). CDR3 length: 15 amino acids. Trimming shortened V by 4 bases and J by 2 bases, and 13 bases separated the two germline ends. The CDR3 reads CASSPRPGATDTQYF. The DNA of the CDR3 is TGTGCCAGCAGCCCTCGACCAGGCGCCACAGATACGCAGTATTTT.

In DNA form, the CDR3 reads TGTGCCAGTAGTAAGGGGACTAGCGGGAGAAGGACAGATACGCAGTATTTT. Amino acids: CASSKGTSGRRTDTQYF. The chain has TRBV19 and TRBJ2-3, with TRBD2 matching over 14 bases. In germline, CDR1 is LNHDA, CDR2 SQIVND (reference sequence). After removal of 4 bases from V and 3 bases from J, the junction contained 6 bases not matched to a gene. There are 17 residues in the CDR3.

V and J are TRBV15 and TRBJ2-7, with 14 bases that match TRBD2. CDR3 size: 16 residues. Per the germline V gene, CDR1 is LNHNV and CDR2 is YYDKDF (reference sequence). V was pared by 5 bases and J by 4 bases, with 7 bases of the junction left unmatched. This chain's CDR3 is CATSAWTSGRNYEQYF. As DNA, the CDR3 is TGTGCCACCAGCGCCTGGACTAGCGGGAGGAATTACGAGCAGTACTTC.